The entry that follows covers one TCR beta chain sequence. What it binds is unknown. The sample originates from a study of a mutant IDH1 vaccine in newly diagnosed glioma. The CDR3 covers 14 residues. Germline loops: CDR1 SEHNR, CDR2 FQNEAQ (reference sequence). The V gene lost 3 bases and the J gene lost 4 bases, with 10 bases spanning the gap. Using immunoSEQ multiplex PCR, the repertoire was profiled, and TCRdb retains in-frame clones only, with some absent. This repertoire shows more than 25,000 clones, 60% to 80% found once; its top ten account for almost 9.5%. Regarding time point: week 5, during vaccination. In the vaccine, a single dose held 300 ug of the mutant IDH1 20-mer peptide, along with topical imiquimod.

The chain uses TRBV7-9 and TRBJ2-1; perhaps TRBD2 as D (5 bases). This material consisted of PBMCs, taken from a glioma patient whose treatment included an IDH1 peptide vaccine. The clonotype comes from a man aged 35 to 55 with glioma. The chain's CDR3 is CASSFLTGYNEQFF. DNA for the CDR3: TGTGCCAGCAGCTTTTTAACGGGATACAATGAGCAGTTCTTC.